This T cell receptor delta chain was recorded in a study of Vδ1+ human thymocytes. Losses at the gene ends were 5 bases for V and 1 base for J; bases not matched to a gene: 12. CDR3 length: 18 residues. Germline V gives CDR1 GEAIGNYY, CDR2 EKD. Study-level findings and limits: Approximately 19% of thymic delta-chain sequences were Vdelta2, with few Vdelta3, unlike blood Vdelta1+ controls. In the thymus, TRG and TRD repertoires looked highly polyclonal with Gaussian CDR3 lengths. Donors shared many TRG clonotypes but few TRD clonotypes.

Details on this clone: The antigen remains unidentified. The identical CDR3 is also encoded by other nucleotide sequences in the sample.

Extracted RNA was reverse transcribed into cDNA. The CDR3 regions were amplified by multiplex PCR from V-gene primers to a constant-region primer. TCRdb processed the multiplex PCR reads again with the CATT caller. The top ten hold about 0.5% of the sample, which has tens of thousands of delta-chain clones, around 15% seen once. The V call is TRDV2, the J call TRDJ1; 13 bases line up with TRDD3. Sequencing was performed on Vdelta1+ gamma-delta thymocytes from the thymus. The subset here: FACS-sorted CD3+ TCRalphabeta- TCRVdelta1+ TCRVdelta2- thymocytes. This receptor was taken from a boy under two years old who had congenital heart surgery. The CDR3 here is CACVPTGGYEHSTDKLIF. CDR3 DNA: TGTGCCTGTGTCCCGACTGGGGGATACGAGCATTCCACCGATAAACTCATCTTT.